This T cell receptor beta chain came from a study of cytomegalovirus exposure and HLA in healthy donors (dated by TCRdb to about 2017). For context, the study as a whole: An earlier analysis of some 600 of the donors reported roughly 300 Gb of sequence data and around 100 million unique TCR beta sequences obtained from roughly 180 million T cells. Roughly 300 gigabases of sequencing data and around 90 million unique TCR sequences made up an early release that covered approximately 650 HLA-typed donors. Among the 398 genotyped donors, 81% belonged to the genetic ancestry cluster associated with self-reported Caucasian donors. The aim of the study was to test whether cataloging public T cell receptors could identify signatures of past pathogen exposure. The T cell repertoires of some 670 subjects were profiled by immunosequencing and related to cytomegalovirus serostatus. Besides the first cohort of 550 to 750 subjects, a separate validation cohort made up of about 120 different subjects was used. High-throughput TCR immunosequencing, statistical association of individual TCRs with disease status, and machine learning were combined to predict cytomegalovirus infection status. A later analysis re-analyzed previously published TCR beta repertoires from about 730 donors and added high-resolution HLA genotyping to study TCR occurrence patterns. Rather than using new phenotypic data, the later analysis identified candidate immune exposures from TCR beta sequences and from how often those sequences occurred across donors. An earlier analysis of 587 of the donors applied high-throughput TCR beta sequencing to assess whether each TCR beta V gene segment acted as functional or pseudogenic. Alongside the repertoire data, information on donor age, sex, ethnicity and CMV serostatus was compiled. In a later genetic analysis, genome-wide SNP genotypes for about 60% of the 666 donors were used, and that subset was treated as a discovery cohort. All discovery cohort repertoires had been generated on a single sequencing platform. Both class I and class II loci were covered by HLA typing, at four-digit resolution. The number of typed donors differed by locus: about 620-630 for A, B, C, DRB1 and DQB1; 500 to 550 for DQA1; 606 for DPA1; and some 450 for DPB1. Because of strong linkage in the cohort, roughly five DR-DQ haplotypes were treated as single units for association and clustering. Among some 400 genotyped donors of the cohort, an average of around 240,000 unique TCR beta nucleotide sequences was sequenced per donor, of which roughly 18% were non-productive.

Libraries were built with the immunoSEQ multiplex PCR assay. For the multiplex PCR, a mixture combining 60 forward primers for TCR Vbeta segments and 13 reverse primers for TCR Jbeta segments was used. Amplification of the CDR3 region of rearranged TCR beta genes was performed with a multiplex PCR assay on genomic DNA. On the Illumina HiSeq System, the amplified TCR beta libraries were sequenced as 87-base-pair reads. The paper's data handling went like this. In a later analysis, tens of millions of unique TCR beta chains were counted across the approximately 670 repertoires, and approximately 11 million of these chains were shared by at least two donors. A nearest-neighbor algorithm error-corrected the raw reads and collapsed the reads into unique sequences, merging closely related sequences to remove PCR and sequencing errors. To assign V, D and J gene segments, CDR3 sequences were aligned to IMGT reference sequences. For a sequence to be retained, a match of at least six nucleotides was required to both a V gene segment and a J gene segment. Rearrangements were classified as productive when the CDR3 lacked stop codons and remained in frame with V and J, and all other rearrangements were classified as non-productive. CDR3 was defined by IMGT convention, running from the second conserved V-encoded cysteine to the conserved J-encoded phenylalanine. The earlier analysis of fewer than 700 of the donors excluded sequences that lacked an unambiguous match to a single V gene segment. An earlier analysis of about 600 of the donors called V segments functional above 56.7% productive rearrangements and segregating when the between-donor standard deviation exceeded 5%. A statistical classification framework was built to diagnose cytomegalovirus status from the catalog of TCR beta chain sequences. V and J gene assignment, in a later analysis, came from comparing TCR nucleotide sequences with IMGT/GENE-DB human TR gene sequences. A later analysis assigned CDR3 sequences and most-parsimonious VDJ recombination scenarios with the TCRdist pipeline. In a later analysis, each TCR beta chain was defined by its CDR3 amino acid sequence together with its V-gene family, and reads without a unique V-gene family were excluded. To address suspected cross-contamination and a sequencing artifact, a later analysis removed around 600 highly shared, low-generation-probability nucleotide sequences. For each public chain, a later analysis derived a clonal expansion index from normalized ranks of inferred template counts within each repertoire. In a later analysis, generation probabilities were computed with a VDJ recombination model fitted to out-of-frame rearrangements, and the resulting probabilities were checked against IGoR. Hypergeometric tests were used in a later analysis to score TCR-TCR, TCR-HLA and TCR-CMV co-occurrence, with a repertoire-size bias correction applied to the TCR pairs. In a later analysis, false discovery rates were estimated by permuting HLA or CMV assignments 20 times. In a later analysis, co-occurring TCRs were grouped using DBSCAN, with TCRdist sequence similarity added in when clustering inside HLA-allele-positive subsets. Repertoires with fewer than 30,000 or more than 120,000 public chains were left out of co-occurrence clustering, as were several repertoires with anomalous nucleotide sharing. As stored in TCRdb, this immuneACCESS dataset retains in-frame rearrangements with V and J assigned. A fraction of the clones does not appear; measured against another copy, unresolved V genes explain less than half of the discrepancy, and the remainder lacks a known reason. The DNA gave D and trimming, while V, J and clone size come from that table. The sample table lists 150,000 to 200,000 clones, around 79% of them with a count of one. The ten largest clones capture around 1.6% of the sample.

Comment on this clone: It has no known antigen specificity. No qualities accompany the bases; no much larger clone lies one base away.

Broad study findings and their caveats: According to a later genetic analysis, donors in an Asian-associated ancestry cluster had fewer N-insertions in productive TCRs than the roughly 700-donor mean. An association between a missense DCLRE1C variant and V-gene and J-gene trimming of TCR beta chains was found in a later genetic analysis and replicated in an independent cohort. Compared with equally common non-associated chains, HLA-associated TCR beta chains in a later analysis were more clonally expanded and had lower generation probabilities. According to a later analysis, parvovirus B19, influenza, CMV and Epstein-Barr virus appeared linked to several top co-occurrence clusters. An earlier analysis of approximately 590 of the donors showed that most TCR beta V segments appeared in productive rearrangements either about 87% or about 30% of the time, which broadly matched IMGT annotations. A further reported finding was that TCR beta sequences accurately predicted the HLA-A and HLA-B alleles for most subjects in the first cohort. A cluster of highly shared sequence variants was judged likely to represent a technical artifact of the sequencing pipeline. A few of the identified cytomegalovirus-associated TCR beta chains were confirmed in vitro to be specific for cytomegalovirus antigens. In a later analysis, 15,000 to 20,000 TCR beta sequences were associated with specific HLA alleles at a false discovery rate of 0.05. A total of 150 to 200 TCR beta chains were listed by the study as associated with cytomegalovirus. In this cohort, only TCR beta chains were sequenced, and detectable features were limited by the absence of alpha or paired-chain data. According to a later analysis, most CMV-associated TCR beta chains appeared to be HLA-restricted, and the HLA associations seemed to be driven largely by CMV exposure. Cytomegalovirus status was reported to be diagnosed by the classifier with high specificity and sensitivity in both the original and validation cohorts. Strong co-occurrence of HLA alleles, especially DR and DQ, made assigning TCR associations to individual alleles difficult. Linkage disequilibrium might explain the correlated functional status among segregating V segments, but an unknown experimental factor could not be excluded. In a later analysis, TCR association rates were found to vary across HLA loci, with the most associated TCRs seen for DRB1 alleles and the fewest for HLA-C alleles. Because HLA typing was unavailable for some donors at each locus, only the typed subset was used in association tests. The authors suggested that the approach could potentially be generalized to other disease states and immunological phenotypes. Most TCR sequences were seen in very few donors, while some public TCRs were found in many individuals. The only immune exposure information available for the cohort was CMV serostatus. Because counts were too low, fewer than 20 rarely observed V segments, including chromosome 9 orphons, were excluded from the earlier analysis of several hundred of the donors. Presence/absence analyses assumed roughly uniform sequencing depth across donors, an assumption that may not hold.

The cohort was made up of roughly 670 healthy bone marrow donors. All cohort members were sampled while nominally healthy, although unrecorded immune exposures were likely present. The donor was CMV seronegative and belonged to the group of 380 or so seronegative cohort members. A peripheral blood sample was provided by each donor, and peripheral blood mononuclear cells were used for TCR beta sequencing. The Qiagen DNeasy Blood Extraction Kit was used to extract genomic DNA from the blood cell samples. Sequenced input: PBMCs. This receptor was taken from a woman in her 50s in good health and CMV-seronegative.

The CDR3 sequence is CASSDGQEHYGYTF. The base sequence is TGTGCCAGCAGTGACGGACAGGAACACTATGGCTACACCTTC. The chain was built from TRBV6-5 and TRBJ1-2; a stretch of 7 junction bases matches TRBD1. V lost 5 bases and J lost 3 bases, and the count of bases not matched to a germline gene is 6. CDR1 and CDR2, per the germline V gene, are MNHEY and SVGAGI. The CDR3 sequence holds 14 residues, the cysteine and phenylalanine included. The read is trimmed to its CDR3 DNA, 42 bases read in frame from base 1.